Below, one TCR beta chain is given with its context. Data came from immunoSEQ multiplex PCR; TCRdb stores just in-frame clones and leaves some out. The sample holds roughly 90,000 clones; about 89% are singletons and the top ten take roughly 9.7%. The CDR3 is 14 residues long. Germline V gene lookup returns CDR1 LNHDA and CDR2 SQIVND (reference sequence). V lost 8 bases, J lost 4 bases, and 17 bases lay in between. The data are from a study of control samples from healthy donors and cancer patients. Sample: PBMCs. The chain links TRBV19 to TRBJ1-1; D is perhaps TRBD1 (6 bases). The source is a woman between 45 and 65 years old with colorectal cancer. CDR3 bases: TGTGCCAGTTCTCTGACAGGTACGAGCACTGAAGCTTTCTTT. It yields the protein CASSLTGTSTEAFF.